The present T cell receptor beta chain was sequenced within a study of naive and memory T cell subsets. Two oligonucleotides, mixed equimolar, formed the beta constant-region primer covering TRBC1 and TRBC2. Ligated cDNA was amplified by four rounds of PCR with nested alpha and beta constant-region primers and SP2. MiXCR, run by TCRdb on the UMI-ligation and nested PCR reads, gives a single entry per CDR3 protein. The data contain roughly 150,000 distinct CDR3 sequences, 22% of them seen just once; the ten biggest clones take up about 0.11%. General study results and limits: TCR counts from RNA may reflect activation-linked expression changes. Over 90% of naive TCR sequences appeared only once after error correction, unlike memory subsets. A few larger clonotypes appeared in naive repertoires, especially CD8, possibly memory cells re-expressing CD45RA.

The V end was cut by 5 bases, the J end by 3 bases, with 8 bases between. CDR3 length: 12 amino acids. CDR1 and CDR2 (germline): MNHNY, SVGAGI (reference sequence). This clonotype was recorded many times. Antigen: not known. Alpha and beta libraries were amplified separately from the second PCR onward. Cells stained for CD3, CD4, CD8, CD45RA, CD27 and viability were sorted into four CD45RA/CD27 subsets. This receptor was identified in a human donor in good health. This chain uses TRBV6-6 with TRBJ2-7; D is unclear. The sample consisted of naive CD4+ T cells from blood. The CDR3 region has the DNA TGTGCCAGCAGTATAGGTGGCTACGAGCAGTACTTC. Translation: CASSIGGYEQYF.